The 30 T cell receptor beta chains reported below all come from one sample, sequenced in a study of blood T cell repertoires in COVID-19. TCRdb's copy holds only in-frame clones and misses some; the assay was immunoSEQ multiplex PCR. The sample includes 200,000 to 300,000 clones, 75% to 95% of them seen just once. The sample consisted of peripheral blood. These receptors were collected from a person aged 18 to 35 with COVID-19, enrolled during active disease.

The chain has TRBV3-1 (or the pseudogene TRBV3-2) and TRBJ1-4; D is perhaps TRBD1 (5 bases). V lost 2 bases, J lost 5 bases, and 9 bases lay in between. CDR1 and CDR2 from the germline V gene are LGHDT and YNNKEL (reference sequence). CDR3 length equals 14 residues. The CDR3 reads CASSQKGRNEKLFF. The CDR3 bases are TGTGCCAGCAGCCAAAAGGGGCGGAATGAAAAACTGTTTTTT.

The CDR3 DNA reads as TGTGCCAGCAGCCAAGAGAATCGGGGAGGGGCTGAAGCTTTCTTT. Translation gives CASSQENRGGAEAFF. The chain recombines TRBV4-2 with TRBJ1-1; possible D gene TRBD1, 5 bases. V lost 0 bases and J lost 6, with 14 bases in between. CDR1 LGHNA and CDR2 YNFKEQ come from the germline V gene. The length of the CDR3 is 15 residues.

The V and J genes are TRBV19 and TRBJ2-1, with 7 nucleotides matching TRBD2. Germline loops: CDR1 LNHDA, CDR2 SQIVND (reference sequence). V shed 5 bases, J shed 5 bases, and the junction held 6 bases outside the gene matches. The CDR3 runs to 14 residues. CDR3 residues: CASSLSSGDNEQFF. For the CDR3, the DNA is TGTGCCAGTAGTCTATCTAGCGGCGACAATGAGCAGTTCTTC.

In this sample, this clone turned up a few times. The genes are TRBV6-2 or TRBV6-3 and TRBJ1-4; D unclear. CDR3 length: 15 residues. V dropped 5 bases and J dropped 3 bases, with 13 bases sitting between them. The germline CDR1 and CDR2 sequences are MNHEY and SVGEGT. In DNA, the CDR3 is TGTGCCAGCAGTGACATGTGGGCATCTAATGAAAAACTGTTTTTT. It codes for CASSDMWASNEKLFF.

In DNA, the CDR3 is TGTGCCAGCAGCCCTGGACAGGGTGGCACCGGGGAGCTGTTTTTT. Its protein is CASSPGQGGTGELFF. The chain combines TRBV7-6 with TRBJ2-2, with TRBD1 identical over 8 bases. V lost 5 bases to trimming and J lost 4 bases; unmatched junction nucleotides: 6. Germline CDR1 and CDR2: SGHVS and FNYEAQ. This CDR3 is built from 15 residues.

The J gene is TRBJ2-7, the V gene TRBV5-6, with TRBD2 as a possible D gene (6 bases). Deletions cut 4 bases from V and 3 bases from J, with 11 bases between. Germline assignment: CDR1 SGHDT and CDR2 YYEEEE. The CDR3 is made up of 13 amino acids. The CDR3 here is CASSAGRNYEQYF. Written as DNA, the CDR3 is TGTGCCAGCAGCGCGGGACGGAACTACGAGCAGTACTTC.

The chain has TRBV27 and TRBJ2-7; D is possibly TRBD2 (5 bases). The CDR3 loop spans 13 amino acids. Trimming pared 2 bases from V and 3 bases from J, leaving 8 bases between. Germline values: CDR1 MNHEY, CDR2 SMNVEV (reference sequence). The CDR3: CASSLGGSYEQYF. DNA of the CDR3: TGTGCCAGCAGTTTAGGTGGGAGCTACGAGCAGTACTTC.

A single count supports this clone. J is TRBJ2-2 and V is TRBV18, with 7 nucleotides matching TRBD2. With 0 bases clipped from V and 6 bases from J, the junction kept 16 bases outside the gene matches. Germline V gene data show CDR1 as KGHSH and CDR2 as LQKENI. The length of the CDR3 is 19 residues. Here the CDR3 DNA reads TGTGCCAGCTCACCACCGTTGGGACTACCTTTGGGATCCCCCGGGGAGCTGTTTTTT. Amino acid sequence: CASSPPLGLPLGSPGELFF.

This clone occurred once. V usage is TRBV19 and J usage is TRBJ2-2, with 8 nucleotides matching TRBD1. Germline V CDR1 and CDR2: LNHDA, SQIVND (reference sequence). V dropped 1 base and J dropped 6; count of bases not matched to a gene: 1. The CDR3 runs to 14 residues. Written as DNA, the CDR3 is TGTGCCAGTAGTATAGGGACAGGGTCCGGGGAGCTGTTTTTT. Its protein product is CASSIGTGSGELFF. Variable domain in full (rest from reference TRBV19 and TRBJ2-2): DGGITQSPKYLFRKEGQNVTLSCEQNLNHDAMYWYRQDPGQGLRLIYYSQIVNDFQKGDIAEGYSVSREKKESFPLTVTSAQKNPTAFYLCASSIGTGSGELFFGEGSRLTVL.

This clone came up once. The chain employs TRBV27 and TRBJ2-7; 14 bases line up with TRBD2. Germline CDR1 is MNHEY and CDR2 is SMNVEV (reference sequence). V trimming: 4 bases; J trimming: 2 bases; junction bases outside the gene matches: 13. The CDR3 length is 19 residues. CDR3 protein: CASSSLDRGLAGVTYEQYF. The DNA for the CDR3 is TGTGCCAGCAGTTCCCTCGACAGGGGACTAGCGGGAGTTACCTACGAGCAGTACTTC.

The chain uses TRBV6-4 and TRBJ1-1, with 8 bases matching TRBD1. This CDR3 is built from 12 residues. CDR1 and CDR2 (germline): MRHNA, SNTAGT. V lost 6 bases to trimming and J lost 6 bases; unmatched junction nucleotides: 3. CDR3 in amino acids: CASRGTGAEAFF. Here the CDR3 DNA reads TGTGCCAGCAGGGGGACAGGAGCTGAAGCTTTCTTT.

This chain uses TRBV9 with TRBJ1-1; TRBD1 matches at 7 bases. J gave up 1 base and V 0 bases, and 3 bases lay outside the gene matches. The CDR3 covers 15 residues. Germline CDR1 reads SGDLS; CDR2 reads YYNGEE. Written as DNA, the CDR3 is TGTGCCAGCAGCGTAGCAGGGACAGCGAACACTGAAGCTTTCTTT. Translation: CASSVAGTANTEAFF.

The J gene is TRBJ2-7, the V gene TRBV11-2; D may be TRBD2 (6 bases). The CDR3 loop spans 14 amino acids. V shed 0 bases and J shed 2 bases, with 8 bases lying between them. Germline V lookup: CDR1 SGHAT, CDR2 FQNNGV. The CDR3 DNA reads TGTGCCAGCAGCTTAGATACGGGGGCCTACGAGCAGTACTTC. Protein sequence: CASSLDTGAYEQYF. The whole variable domain, filled in from reference TRBV11-2 and TRBJ2-7, reads EAGVAQSPRYKIIEKRQSVAFWCNPISGHATLYWYQQILGQGPKLLIQFQNNGVVDDSQLPKDRFSAERLKGVDSTLKIQPAKLEDSAVYLCASSLDTGAYEQYFGPGTRLTVT.

V usage is TRBV25-1 and J usage is TRBJ2-2; 8 bases fit TRBD2. Looked up from germline, CDR1 is MGHDK and CDR2 is SYGVNS. The CDR3 sequence is 14 residues long. Trimming cost V 4 bases and J 8 bases; bases outside gene matches: 6. The CDR3 loop reads CASSGASGPGELFF. CDR3 DNA: TGTGCCAGCAGTGGGGCTAGCGGGCCAGGGGAGCTGTTTTTT.

The CDR3 here is CASSPGTGTWNEQFF. CDR3 in DNA: TGTGCCAGCTCACCAGGGACAGGGACGTGGAATGAGCAGTTCTTC. The chain has TRBV18 and TRBJ2-1; the match to TRBD1 covers 9 bases. V lost 2 bases, J lost 7 bases, and 6 bases stayed unmatched. Germline assignment: CDR1 KGHSH and CDR2 LQKENI. This CDR3 has 15 amino acids.

The rearrangement uses TRBV4-2 and TRBJ2-5; no reliable D call. Trimming shortened V by 0 bases and J by 5 bases, and 7 bases separated the two germline ends. The CDR3 is 13 residues long. In germline, CDR1 is LGHNA, CDR2 YNFKEQ. The CDR3 nucleotides are TGTGCCAGCAGCCAAGAAACCGGGGAGACCCAGTACTTC. Translated: CASSQETGETQYF.

J is TRBJ1-1 and V is TRBV13; 11 positions match TRBD1. V was pared by 5 bases and J by 6 bases, with 5 bases of the junction left unmatched. CDR1 is PRHDT and CDR2 is FYEKMQ in the germline V gene (reference sequence). This CDR3 spans 14 amino acids. The CDR3 loop reads CASSTGQGASEAFF. DNA for the CDR3: TGTGCCAGCAGCACAGGACAGGGGGCCTCTGAAGCTTTCTTT.

V and J are TRBV5-6 and TRBJ1-2, with 12 bases aligning to TRBD1. With V trimmed by 5 bases and J by 8 bases, 10 bases remained unmatched. CDR1 is SGHDT and CDR2 is YYEEEE in the germline V gene. The length of the CDR3 is 15 residues. The DNA for the CDR3 is TGTGCCAGCAGAGAAACCGGGACAGGGGGCGAAGGCTACACCTTC. Its protein is CASRETGTGGEGYTF.

V and J are TRBV6-6 and TRBJ1-2; 8 positions match TRBD1. CDR1 and CDR2 from the germline V gene are MNHNY and SVGAGI (reference sequence). V trimming: 1 base; J trimming: 4 bases; junction bases outside the gene matches: 5. CDR3 size: 15 residues. The CDR3 protein is CASSYYRGSTYGYTF. In nucleotides, the CDR3 is TGTGCCAGCAGTTACTACAGGGGGAGTACCTATGGCTACACCTTC.

The chain links TRBV9 to TRBJ2-5, with TRBD2 matching over 9 bases. This CDR3 has 15 amino acids. Germline CDR1 and CDR2: SGDLS and YYNGEE. V shed 3 bases and J 2 bases; nucleotides not matched to a gene: 5. CDR3 region: CASSELAGLQETQYF. The DNA for the CDR3 is TGTGCCAGCAGCGAGCTAGCGGGGTTACAAGAGACCCAGTACTTC.

The chain has TRBV14 and TRBJ1-4, with TRBD1 matching 7 bases. There are 14 residues in the CDR3. J lost 7 bases, V lost 4 bases, and 6 bases had no gene match. CDR1 is SGHDN and CDR2 is FVKESK in the germline V gene. The CDR3 protein is CASSRRQGSEKLFF. The DNA for the CDR3 is TGTGCCAGCAGCCGACGACAGGGCTCTGAAAAACTGTTTTTT.

The chain couples TRBV7-8 to TRBJ2-3; maybe TRBD2 (5 bases). The CDR3 loop spans 13 amino acids. V was clipped by 1 base and J by 4 bases, with 6 bases between them. Germline values: CDR1 SGHVS, CDR2 FQNEAQ. CDR3 loop: CASSLGGPDTQYF. CDR3 coding DNA: TGTGCCAGCAGCTTAGGCGGGCCAGATACGCAGTATTTT.

This clone came up once. The CDR3 DNA follows: TGTGCTAGTGACTTGCGGGAGTCGAACACCGGGGAGCTGTTTTTT. Translating it yields CASDLRESNTGELFF. The J gene is TRBJ2-2, the V gene TRBV12-5, with 7 bases aligning to TRBD2. Unmatched junction bases numbered 5, after V lost 7 bases and J lost 0 bases. The CDR3 loop spans 15 amino acids. Germline V lookup: CDR1 LGHNT, CDR2 FRNRAP.

The V call is TRBV6-2 or TRBV6-3, the J call TRBJ1-1, with D tentatively TRBD1 (5 bases). The V end was cut by 2 bases, the J end by 5 bases, with 12 bases between. The CDR3 contains 14 residues. Germline lookup yields CDR1 MNHEY and CDR2 SVGEGT. CDR3 loop: CASSYLAGTTEAFF. In DNA, the CDR3 is TGTGCCAGCAGTTACCTCGCGGGGACGACTGAAGCTTTCTTT.

A single count supports this clone. The chain employs TRBV7-8 and TRBJ2-2; D gene unclear. The V end was cut by 8 bases, the J end by 7 bases, with 8 bases between. The CDR3 sequence is 11 residues long. Germline V gene data show CDR1 as SGHVS and CDR2 as FQNEAQ. In DNA form, the CDR3 reads TGTGCCAGCCTGTTTCTCGGGGAGCTGTTTTTT. Translation: CASLFLGELFF.

This clone was recorded only once. This chain's CDR3 is CASSPRGIYEQYF. In DNA, the CDR3 is TGTGCCAGCAGTCCTCGGGGGATCTACGAGCAGTACTTC. The chain has TRBV27 and TRBJ2-7, with D possibly being TRBD2 (6 bases). Germline V gene lookup returns CDR1 MNHEY and CDR2 SMNVEV (reference sequence). Trimming left V 5 bases short and J 3 bases short, with 11 bases between. This CDR3 is 13 amino acids long.

The chain carries TRBV4-2 and TRBJ2-1; TRBD2 matches 7 bases. With V trimmed by 5 bases and J by 1 base, 8 bases remained unmatched. The germline gives CDR1 LGHNA, CDR2 YNFKEQ. The CDR3 consists of 16 residues. The CDR3 DNA reads as TGTGCCAGCAGCGAATCGAGCGGGATATCCTACAATGAGCAGTTCTTC. It specifies CASSESSGISYNEQFF.

The chain combines TRBV5-8 with TRBJ1-4; 7 nucleotides line up with TRBD1. V lost 2 bases and J lost 3; bases outside the gene matches: 4. In germline, CDR1 is SGHTS, CDR2 YDEGEE. CDR3 size: 15 residues. CDR3 protein: CASSLQGKANEKLFF. As DNA, the CDR3 is TGTGCCAGCAGCTTACAGGGGAAGGCTAATGAAAAACTGTTTTTT.

The CDR3 here is CASSLDGPPGPQYF. The CDR3 coding sequence is TGTGCCAGCAGCTTAGATGGTCCCCCCGGTCCGCAGTATTTT. The rearrangement joins TRBV11-2 to TRBJ2-3; no clear D. The V and J ends lost 0 bases and 10 bases respectively, with 14 bases between them. Germline values: CDR1 SGHAT, CDR2 FQNNGV. The CDR3 spans 14 residues.

The rearrangement uses TRBV6-5 and TRBJ2-1, with a tentative D call TRBD2 (6 bases). The CDR3 contains 14 residues. The germline V and J ends were trimmed by 6 bases and 1 base, with 10 bases remaining between them. Per germline, CDR1 MNHEY and CDR2 SVGAGI. CDR3: CASRPTRSYNEQFF. The DNA of the CDR3 is TGTGCCAGCAGACCGACTAGATCCTACAATGAGCAGTTCTTC.